This passage covers 30 T cell receptor beta chains from one sample sequenced in a study of shared clonotypes between healthy human individuals. Measured with immunoSEQ multiplex PCR; TCRdb has only the in-frame clones, and not every one. The top ten hold approximately 0.41% of the sample, which has about 2.3 million clones, around 90% seen once. The sequenced sample consisted of naive CD4+ T cells from PBMCs. Noted subset: CD45RA+ positively selected. The receptors were gathered from a man in his late teens or twenties in good health. Some clones in this sample may be carry-over from other donors' samples.

CDR3 region: CASSLGLGGDTQYF. DNA for the CDR3: TGTGCCAGCAGCCTCGGACTAGGGGGAGATACGCAGTATTTT. The chain joins TRBV5-4 to TRBJ2-3; TRBD2 might be the D (7 bases). This CDR3 is built from 14 residues. Germline V lookup: CDR1 SGHNT, CDR2 YYREEE (reference sequence). V was cut by 4 bases and J by 5 bases, with 14 bases left in between.

V is TRBV2 and J is TRBJ2-1, with 11 bases fitting TRBD2. This CDR3 spans 16 amino acids. The V segment lost 4 bases and the J segment 8 bases; nucleotides outside the gene matches: 10. In germline, CDR1 is SNHLY, CDR2 FYNNEI. DNA of the CDR3: TGTGCCAGCAGTGGTGGACTAGCGGGTAGGAAGGATGAGCAGTTCTTC. Translation: CASSGGLAGRKDEQFF.

This clone was seen once. The gene calls are TRBV30 and TRBJ2-5; D may be TRBD1 (5 bases). Trimming took 7 bases from V and 5 from J, leaving 20 bases between them. The V gene's germline CDR1 is GTSNPN and CDR2 SVGIG (reference sequence). The CDR3 contains 14 residues. CDR3 amino acids: CAFLWGPTRETQYF. The CDR3 nucleotides read TGTGCCTTCCTCTGGGGCCCTACCCGCGAGACCCAGTACTTC.

In regard to this clone: At the DNA level, this CDR3 is encoded by other sequences in the same sample as well. The J gene is TRBJ2-1, the V gene TRBV7-2; a possible D gene is TRBD1 (6 bases). V was clipped by 2 bases and J by 0 bases, with 8 bases between them. Germline V gives CDR1 SGHTA, CDR2 FQGNSA. This CDR3 has 15 residues. The CDR3 here is CASSLLGGSYNEQFF. The CDR3 DNA reads as TGTGCCAGCAGCTTACTAGGGGGCTCCTACAATGAGCAGTTCTTC.

This clone was counted a single time. This chain uses TRBV27 with TRBJ1-5; D ambiguous. Per the germline V gene, CDR1 is MNHEY and CDR2 is SMNVEV (reference sequence). V lost 6 bases and J 7 bases, leaving 19 bases between the germline ends. There are 15 residues in the CDR3. This chain's CDR3 is CASSMDSLGRQPQHF. The CDR3 DNA reads TGTGCCAGCAGCATGGACTCTTTGGGGAGGCAGCCCCAGCATTTT.

The chain carries TRBV2 and TRBJ2-3; TRBD1 agrees at 9 bases. Looked up from germline, CDR1 is SNHLY and CDR2 is FYNNEI. Germline trimming cut 5 bases from V and 0 bases from J; bases unmatched to any gene: 3. CDR3 length: 15 residues. CDR3 DNA: TGTGCCAGCAGTCCCGGGACAGGGAGCACAGATACGCAGTATTTT. This codes for CASSPGTGSTDTQYF.

This chain joins TRBV5-6 and TRBJ2-1; TRBD2 agrees at 14 bases. The CDR3 has 15 amino acids. V lost 4 bases, J lost 7 bases, and 4 bases stayed unmatched. Germline V gives CDR1 SGHDT, CDR2 YYEEEE. The CDR3 DNA reads TGTGCCAGCAGCCGACTAGCGGGAGGGCCGAATGAGCAGTTCTTC. Its translation is CASSRLAGGPNEQFF.

As DNA, the CDR3 is TGTGCCAGCAGCTTGGGGGGCCGTCTAGCGGGAGGGCCGGAAGAGACCCAGTACTTC. It specifies CASSLGGRLAGGPEETQYF. The V gene is TRBV5-4, the J gene TRBJ2-5, with 12 positions matching TRBD2. V dropped 0 bases and J dropped 3; count of bases not matched to a gene: 12. The CDR3 extends over 19 amino acids. Germline V gives CDR1 SGHNT, CDR2 YYREEE (reference sequence).

This clone has only one observation. J is TRBJ2-7 and V is TRBV11-2; D is possibly TRBD2 (7 bases). Trimming removed 5 bases from V and 4 bases from J, with 24 bases in between. Germline V gene sequence: CDR1 SGHAT, CDR2 FQNNGV. There are 17 residues in the CDR3. DNA for the CDR3: TGTGCCAGCAGCCCCCCGCGAGGGGGGGGACAAAGTTACGAGCAGTACTTC. Protein: CASSPPRGGGQSYEQYF.

The rearrangement links TRBV18 to TRBJ1-3; D remains ambiguous. The germline CDR1 and CDR2 sequences are KGHSH and LQKENI. With 4 bases removed from V and 0 bases from J, the gap between germline ends came to 13 bases. CDR3 length: 16 amino acids. The CDR3 loop is CASSQQTVGSGNTIYF. Written as DNA, the CDR3 is TGTGCCAGCTCACAACAGACGGTGGGCTCTGGAAACACCATATATTTT.

Comment on this clone: Other DNA sequences in the same sample also yield this CDR3. V gene TRBV7-9 combines with J gene TRBJ1-2; a possible D gene is TRBD1 (6 bases). The CDR3 is 15 residues long. Germline lookup yields CDR1 SEHNR and CDR2 FQNEAQ (reference sequence). Deletions cut 1 base from V and 2 bases from J, with 11 bases between. The CDR3 bases are TGTGCCAGCAGCTTAGGTGCAGGGGCCAACTATGGCTACACCTTC. It specifies CASSLGAGANYGYTF.

The V and J genes are TRBV7-3 and TRBJ2-3; 10 nucleotides match TRBD1. CDR1 SGHTA and CDR2 FQGTGA come from the germline V gene. The CDR3 covers 16 residues. V lost 1 base, J lost 4 bases, and 5 bases stayed unmatched. The CDR3 coding sequence is TGTGCCAGCAGCTTAATGCGGACAGGGGGTCCAGATACGCAGTATTTT. Its translation is CASSLMRTGGPDTQYF.

This chain uses TRBV2 with TRBJ1-2; a weak D match, TRBD1 (6 bases). The germline CDR1 and CDR2 sequences are SNHLY and FYNNEI. V lost 8 bases to trimming and J lost 2 bases, with 18 bases between them. CDR3 size: 15 residues. CDR3 nucleotides: TGTGCCAGCCAATTGGGGGCCAGGGCCAACTATGGCTACACCTTC. It yields the protein CASQLGARANYGYTF.

The chain combines TRBV20-1 with TRBJ1-1; 7 nucleotides align to TRBD1. V lost 5 bases and J lost 8; bases outside the gene matches: 5. Germline CDR1 and CDR2: DFQATT and SNEGSKA (reference sequence). The CDR3 loop spans 11 amino acids. The DNA of the CDR3 is TGCAGTGCTGCCGACAGGGCAGAAGCTTTCTTT. Amino acids: CSAADRAEAFF.

This chain links TRBV6-5 with TRBJ2-1; D perhaps matches TRBD2 (6 bases). This CDR3 comprises 15 residues. V lost 4 bases and J 0 bases, leaving 10 bases between the germline ends. Looked up from germline, CDR1 is MNHEY and CDR2 is SVGAGI. The CDR3 coding sequence is TGTGCCAGCAGTTGGACTACCTCCTCCTACAATGAGCAGTTCTTC. It is translated as CASSWTTSSYNEQFF.

A single count supports this clone. This chain connects TRBV5-1 to TRBJ2-3, with D uncertain. V was pared by 4 bases and J by 2 bases, with 14 bases between. Germline V gene sequence: CDR1 SGHRS, CDR2 YFSETQ. CDR3 length: 15 amino acids. The CDR3 sequence is CASSQPETYTDTQYF. In nucleotides, the CDR3 is TGCGCCAGCAGCCAACCCGAGACATACACAGATACGCAGTATTTT.

The count of this clone is one. The rearrangement joins TRBV9 to TRBJ2-2; no firm D call. Germline-derived CDR1 and CDR2 are SGDLS and YYNGEE. V was trimmed by 9 bases and J by 6 bases, leaving 12 bases between them. The CDR3 length is 12 residues. Here the CDR3 reads CATAKSAGELFF. The CDR3 region has the DNA TGTGCCACAGCTAAGAGTGCCGGGGAGCTGTTTTTT.

This chain joins TRBV6-1 and TRBJ1-4; perhaps TRBD1 as D (6 bases). Looked up from germline, CDR1 is MNHNS and CDR2 is SASEGT. V was trimmed by 4 bases and J by 7 bases, leaving 25 bases between them. The CDR3 length is 18 residues. The chain's CDR3 is CASSARVYQGRGGEKLFF. In DNA, the CDR3 is TGTGCCAGCAGTGCACGAGTCTATCAGGGGCGGGGGGGTGAAAAACTGTTTTTT.

This chain links TRBV6-1 with TRBJ2-6; 7 bases agree with TRBD2. J lost 5 bases, V lost 2 bases, and 21 bases had no gene match. CDR3 length: 21 amino acids. CDR1 is MNHNS, CDR2 SASEGT, per germline. This chain's CDR3 is CASSERGHGGGRPLRANVLTF. The DNA for the CDR3 is TGTGCCAGCAGTGAAAGGGGTCATGGGGGGGGAAGGCCGTTAAGGGCCAACGTCCTGACTTTC.

The chain joins TRBV5-6 to TRBJ2-5; TRBD1 matches 8 bases. The germline CDR1 and CDR2 sequences are SGHDT and YYEEEE. The V and J ends lost 1 base and 4 bases, in that order; junction bases with no gene match: 6. This CDR3 has 15 residues. The CDR3 DNA reads as TGTGCCAGCAGCTTGATCAGGGGGCTAGGAGAGACCCAGTACTTC. Its protein product is CASSLIRGLGETQYF.

The V gene is TRBV2, the J gene TRBJ2-2, with 9 bases aligning to TRBD1. V lost 5 bases and J lost 6; bases outside the gene matches: 7. CDR1 is SNHLY, CDR2 FYNNEI, per germline. This CDR3 comprises 15 residues. CDR3 coding DNA: TGTGCCAGCAGTAGACAGGGGGTGGCGTCCGGGGAGCTGTTTTTT. The encoded protein is CASSRQGVASGELFF. Full variable domain (rest looked up from reference TRBV2 and TRBJ2-2): EPEVTQTPSHQVTQMGQEVILRCVPISNHLYFYWYRQILGQKVEFLVSFYNNEISEKSEIFDDQFSVERPDGSNFTLKIRSTKLEDSAMYFCASSRQGVASGELFFGEGSRLTVL.

The V and J genes are TRBV5-8 and TRBJ2-1, with D tentatively TRBD1 or TRBD2 (5 bases each). The length of the CDR3 is 17 residues. V lost 2 bases and J 7 bases, leaving 22 bases between the germline ends. The germline CDR1 and CDR2 sequences are SGHTS and YDEGEE. The DNA of the CDR3 is TGTGCCAGCAGCTTTCCGGGACGGGCGCTATCGAGGAATGAGCAGTTCTTC. It yields the protein CASSFPGRALSRNEQFF.

The chain is built from TRBV2 and TRBJ1-1; D perhaps matches TRBD1 (5 bases). Per germline, CDR1 SNHLY and CDR2 FYNNEI. The germline V and J ends were trimmed by 10 bases and 0 bases, with 12 bases remaining between them. CDR3 length equals 13 residues. The CDR3 DNA sequence: TGTGCCACCGACAGAGAAATGAACACTGAAGCTTTCTTT. It codes for CATDREMNTEAFF. Based on the CDR3 plus reference TRBV2 and TRBJ1-1, the full variable domain is EPEVTQTPSHQVTQMGQEVILRCVPISNHLYFYWYRQILGQKVEFLVSFYNNEISEKSEIFDDQFSVERPDGSNFTLKIRSTKLEDSAMYFCATDREMNTEAFFGQGTRLTVV.

The chain uses TRBV7-9 and TRBJ2-7; tentatively, D is TRBD2 (6 bases). This CDR3 comprises 16 residues. Trimming took 1 base from V and 4 from J, leaving 17 bases between them. The germline gives CDR1 SEHNR, CDR2 FQNEAQ (reference sequence). The CDR3 is CASSLDWGSGDYEQYF. The CDR3 DNA reads TGTGCCAGCAGCTTAGATTGGGGGTCGGGGGATTACGAGCAGTACTTC.

The genes are TRBV5-1 and TRBJ2-7; 8 positions match TRBD1. This CDR3 region has 19 residues. Trimming at V came to 2 bases and at J to 2 bases, leaving 18 bases not matched to a gene. Per germline, CDR1 SGHRS and CDR2 YFSETQ. The CDR3 bases are TGCGCCAGCAGCTTTTTTGTATACAGGGGGACGGAAGAACCCTACGAGCAGTACTTC. The encoded protein is CASSFFVYRGTEEPYEQYF.

This rearrangement joins TRBV5-6 to TRBJ2-3; D is perhaps TRBD2 (6 bases). Germline V lookup: CDR1 SGHDT, CDR2 YYEEEE. The CDR3 has 15 residues. Trimming removed 0 bases at V and 2 bases at J, with 10 bases between. CDR3 amino acids: CASSLEGGSTDTQYF. The DNA for the CDR3 is TGTGCCAGCAGCTTGGAGGGAGGTTCCACAGATACGCAGTATTTT.

The chain carries TRBV5-8 and TRBJ2-1; 7 bases are shared with TRBD2. The CDR3 is 17 residues long. The J segment lost 4 bases and the V segment lost 3 bases, leaving 13 bases of the junction unmatched. The germline V gene encodes CDR1 SGHTS and CDR2 YDEGEE. CDR3 in amino acids: CASSSNGAGVGYNEQFF. The DNA for the CDR3 is TGTGCCAGCAGCTCGAACGGGGCGGGAGTTGGGTACAATGAGCAGTTCTTC.

This clone was seen only once. V and J are TRBV7-3 and TRBJ2-2; D possibly matches TRBD1 or TRBD2 (5 bases each). The V and J ends lost 2 bases and 8 bases respectively, with 18 bases between them. Germline CDR1 and CDR2: SGHTA and FQGTGA. This CDR3 spans 16 amino acids. The CDR3 spells CASSLSGTLSGGELFF. The CDR3, as DNA: TGTGCCAGCAGCTTATCCGGGACCCTGAGTGGGGGGGAGCTGTTTTTT.

The chain couples TRBV28 to TRBJ1-1; tentatively, D is TRBD1 (5 bases). Germline V gene data show CDR1 as MDHEN and CDR2 as SYDVKM. The CDR3 spans 16 residues. V was shortened by 4 bases and J by 4 bases, with 19 bases between the two germline ends. The CDR3 sequence is CASSWGPTADGTEAFF. The CDR3 region has the DNA TGTGCCAGCAGTTGGGGACCGACAGCCGATGGCACTGAAGCTTTCTTT.

This sequence joins TRBV28 and TRBJ2-7, with 7 bases that match TRBD1. This CDR3 spans 15 amino acids. The germline V gene encodes CDR1 MDHEN and CDR2 SYDVKM. J gave up 3 bases and V 8 bases, and 13 bases lay outside the gene matches. CDR3 loop: CASVNSGTAIYEQYF. The CDR3 DNA follows: TGTGCCAGCGTCAACTCCGGGACAGCTATCTACGAGCAGTACTTC. Complete variable domain (other parts from reference TRBV28 and TRBJ2-7): DVKVTQSSRYLVKRTGEKVFLECVQDMDHENMFWYRQDPGLGLRLIYFSYDVKMKEKGDIPEGYSVSREKKERFSLILESASTNQTSMYLCASVNSGTAIYEQYFGPGTRLTVT.